A single sample gave rise to the 15 T cell receptor beta chains below, sequenced in a study of blood T cell repertoires in COVID-19. Profiling relied on immunoSEQ multiplex PCR, and the TCRdb table lists in-frame clones only, not all of them. Seen here are about 190,000 clones, 70% to 85% observed once, and the top ten hold approximately 13%. Material for sequencing was peripheral blood. All receptors derive from a man aged 50 to 60 who had recovered from COVID-19.

The chain couples TRBV28 to TRBJ1-2; D remains ambiguous. The CDR3 is 12 amino acids. V lost 8 bases and J 8 bases, leaving 15 bases between the germline ends. Germline V lookup: CDR1 MDHEN, CDR2 SYDVKM. The CDR3 coding sequence is TGTGCCAGCGAGGAGAGGGAGAACGGCTACACCTTC. Translating gives CASEERENGYTF.

The chain has TRBV3-1 (or the pseudogene TRBV3-2) and TRBJ1-1, with D possibly TRBD1 on 6 matching bases. This CDR3 is built from 14 residues. The V end lost 2 bases, the J end lost 1 base, and 8 bases lay between the germline ends. Germline CDR1 and CDR2: LGHDT and YNNKEL (reference sequence). CDR3 nucleotide sequence: TGTGCCAGCAGCCAAAACAGGGCGAACACTGAAGCTTTCTTT. Protein product: CASSQNRANTEAFF.

This sequence joins TRBV9 and TRBJ2-5; 7 positions match TRBD1. The CDR3 loop spans 14 amino acids. The ends lost 3 bases at V and 5 bases at J; junction bases unmatched: 7. Germline-derived CDR1 and CDR2 are SGDLS and YYNGEE. The CDR3 nucleotides read TGTGCCAGCAGCGGGTACAGGGGCATGGAGACCCAGTACTTC. Amino acids: CASSGYRGMETQYF.

The genes are TRBV19 and TRBJ2-4; the D gene is possibly TRBD2 (5 bases). V was shortened by 6 bases and J by 9 bases, with 12 bases between the two germline ends. Germline assignment: CDR1 LNHDA and CDR2 SQIVND (reference sequence). The CDR3 sequence is 12 residues long. CDR3 nucleotides: TGTGCCAGTAGCTCCGGAGGACCCATTCAGTACTTC. As protein: CASSSGGPIQYF.

The J gene is TRBJ1-2, the V gene TRBV11-1; 7 bases are shared with TRBD1. Per germline, CDR1 SGHAT and CDR2 FQDESV (reference sequence). V trimming: 5 bases; J trimming: 4 bases; junction bases outside the gene matches: 4. CDR3 length: 13 residues. CDR3 loop: CASSGSGGYGYTF. The CDR3 nucleotides are TGTGCCAGCAGCGGATCAGGGGGCTATGGCTACACCTTC.

The chain carries TRBV5-1 and TRBJ2-2; 7 bases agree with TRBD1. The CDR3 sequence is 14 residues long. Per the germline V gene, CDR1 is SGHRS and CDR2 is YFSETQ. V lost 4 bases to trimming and J lost 5 bases; unmatched junction nucleotides: 5. This chain's CDR3 is CASSVQGETGELFF. The CDR3 nucleotides are TGCGCCAGCAGCGTGCAGGGGGAGACCGGGGAGCTGTTTTTT.

The gene calls are TRBV6-5 and TRBJ1-5, with unresolved D. Germline-derived CDR1 and CDR2 are MNHEY and SVGAGI. CDR3 length equals 12 residues. V was shortened by 8 bases and J by 4 bases, with 9 bases between the two germline ends. The CDR3 bases are TGTGCCAGCGGTTTTAGAAATCAGCCCCAGCATTTT. Translated, it gives CASGFRNQPQHF.

The V and J genes are TRBV18 and TRBJ1-4; D perhaps matches TRBD1 (6 bases). Germline loops: CDR1 KGHSH, CDR2 LQKENI. V lost 6 bases to trimming and J lost 4 bases, with 12 bases between them. This CDR3 contains 14 residues. The CDR3: CASSLGQSNEKLFF. The CDR3 DNA follows: TGTGCCAGCTCCCTCGGACAGAGTAATGAAAAACTGTTTTTT.

The rearrangement links TRBV4-2 to TRBJ2-6, with 8 nucleotides matching TRBD2. The germline V gene encodes CDR1 LGHNA and CDR2 YNFKEQ. The V gene end was trimmed by 2 bases and the J gene end by 1 base; junction bases not matched to a gene: 10. The CDR3 consists of 19 residues. The CDR3 coding sequence is TGTGCCAGCAGCCAAAATAAACAGGGCGGGGGGTCTGGGGCCAACGTCCTGACTTTC. Residues: CASSQNKQGGGSGANVLTF.

The chain uses TRBV6-2 or TRBV6-3 and TRBJ1-2; D gene ambiguous. The CDR3 runs 13 residues. Germline values: CDR1 MNHEY, CDR2 SVGEGT. Trimming removed 5 bases from V and 7 bases from J, with 14 bases in between. CDR3 sequence: CASSDRREGGYTF. Written as DNA, the CDR3 is TGTGCCAGCAGTGACCGACGGGAGGGTGGCTACACCTTC.

The DNA for the CDR3 is TGTGCCAGCAGCCGCATAGAAGGGGAAAATGAGCAGTTCTTC. This codes for CASSRIEGENEQFF. The rearrangement uses TRBV5-4 and TRBJ2-1; tentative D call: TRBD1 (5 bases). The CDR3 extends over 14 amino acids. Germline values: CDR1 SGHNT, CDR2 YYREEE (reference sequence). Trimming cost V 4 bases and J 7 bases, with 15 bases left between them. Using reference TRBV5-4 and TRBJ2-1 for the parts outside the CDR3, the full variable domain is ETGVTQSPTHLIKTRGQQVTLRCSSQSGHNTVSWYQQALGQGPQFIFQYYREEENGRGNFPPRFSGLQFPNYSSELNVNALELDDSALYLCASSRIEGENEQFFGPGTRLTVL.

This clone is classed as medium-sized. The chain is built from TRBV10-1 and TRBJ2-4, with 9 bases aligning to TRBD1. This CDR3 region has 15 residues. J was trimmed by 2 bases and V by 8 bases; bases with no gene match: 7. Germline V gives CDR1 WNHNN, CDR2 SYGVQD (reference sequence). CDR3 in DNA: TGCGCCAGCCACGGACAGGGGAGAACCAAAAACATTCAGTACTTC. As protein: CASHGQGRTKNIQYF.

This chain connects TRBV3-1 (or the pseudogene TRBV3-2) to TRBJ2-5, with a tentative D call TRBD2 (5 bases). The CDR3 loop spans 15 amino acids. V gave up 3 bases and J gave up 5 bases, with 16 bases separating them. Per the germline V gene, CDR1 is LGHDT and CDR2 is YNNKEL (reference sequence). The CDR3 bases are TGTGCCAGCAGCCACCAAACTTCGGGATGGGAGACCCAGTACTTC. Translated, it gives CASSHQTSGWETQYF.

This rearrangement joins TRBV6-6 to TRBJ2-7; 7 nucleotides line up with TRBD2. After removal of 6 bases from V and 0 bases from J, the junction contained 8 bases not matched to a gene. Per germline, CDR1 MNHNY and CDR2 SVGAGI (reference sequence). The CDR3 is 15 amino acids. The CDR3 DNA sequence: TGTGCCAGCAGACCCTCGGGAGGAAGCTCCTACGAGCAGTACTTC. Translation: CASRPSGGSSYEQYF.

CDR3: CASSQTGTGGTDTQYF. The DNA of the CDR3 is TGTGCCAGCAGTCAAACCGGGACAGGGGGTACAGATACGCAGTATTTT. The chain carries TRBV27 and TRBJ2-3; TRBD1 matches at 11 bases. The CDR3 spans 16 residues. Looked up from germline, CDR1 is MNHEY and CDR2 is SMNVEV (reference sequence). With V trimmed by 5 bases and J by 3 bases, 7 bases remained unmatched.